The source of this TCR beta chain is a study of shared clonotypes between healthy human individuals. The germline CDR1 and CDR2 sequences are WNHNN and SYGVQD (reference sequence). This CDR3 spans 14 amino acids. Each replicate PCR on the sorted subsets used 200 to 250 ng DNA (roughly 32,000 T cell genomes). TCRdb's table, derived via immunoSEQ multiplex PCR, lists solely in-frame clones and lacks some. The sample has about 1,500,000 clones, over 95% seen once. Details on this clone: The junction and the germline gene differ at one end; a read error may be behind it.

Specimen: naive CD4+ T cells sorted from blood. Subset of the sample: CD45RA+ positively selected. The source of this sequence is a man aged 25 to 45 in good health. The chain recombines TRBV10-1 with TRBJ2-3, with D tentatively TRBD1 (5 bases). For the CDR3, the DNA is TGCGCCAGCAGGGAGTGTTTGGGGCGAGATACGCAGTATTTT. Encoded protein: CASRECLGRDTQYF.